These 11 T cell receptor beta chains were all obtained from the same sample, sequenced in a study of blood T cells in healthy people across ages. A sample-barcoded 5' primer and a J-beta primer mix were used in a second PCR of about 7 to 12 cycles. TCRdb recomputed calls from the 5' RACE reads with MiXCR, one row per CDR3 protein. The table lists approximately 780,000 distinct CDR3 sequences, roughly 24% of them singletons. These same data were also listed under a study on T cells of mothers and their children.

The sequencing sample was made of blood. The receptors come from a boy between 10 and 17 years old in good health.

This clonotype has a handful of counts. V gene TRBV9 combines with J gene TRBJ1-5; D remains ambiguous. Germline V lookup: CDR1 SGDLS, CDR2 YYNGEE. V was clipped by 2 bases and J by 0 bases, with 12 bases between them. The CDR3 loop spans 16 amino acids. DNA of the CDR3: TGTGCCAGCAGCGTGGGAGAGGAGAATAGCAATCAGCCCCAGCATTTT. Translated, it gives CASSVGEENSNQPQHF.

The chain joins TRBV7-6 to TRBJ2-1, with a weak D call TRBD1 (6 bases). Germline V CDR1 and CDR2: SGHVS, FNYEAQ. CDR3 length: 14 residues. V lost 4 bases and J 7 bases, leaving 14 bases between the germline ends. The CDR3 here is CASSSFGTRNEQFF. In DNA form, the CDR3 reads TGTGCCAGCAGCTCATTCGGGACAAGAAATGAGCAGTTCTTC.

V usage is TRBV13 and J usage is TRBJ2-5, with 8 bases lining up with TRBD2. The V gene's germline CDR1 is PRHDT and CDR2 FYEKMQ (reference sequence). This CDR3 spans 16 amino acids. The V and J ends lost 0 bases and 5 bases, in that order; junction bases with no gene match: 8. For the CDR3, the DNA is TGTGCCAGCAGCTTAGGCCTAGGAGCGGGGGTTGAGACCCAGTACTTC. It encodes CASSLGLGAGVETQYF.

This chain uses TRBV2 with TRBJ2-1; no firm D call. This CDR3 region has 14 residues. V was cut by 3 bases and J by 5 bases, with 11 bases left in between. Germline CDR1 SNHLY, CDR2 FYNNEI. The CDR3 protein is CASSEARRDNEQFF. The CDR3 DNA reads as TGTGCCAGCAGTGAGGCTAGAAGGGACAATGAGCAGTTCTTC.

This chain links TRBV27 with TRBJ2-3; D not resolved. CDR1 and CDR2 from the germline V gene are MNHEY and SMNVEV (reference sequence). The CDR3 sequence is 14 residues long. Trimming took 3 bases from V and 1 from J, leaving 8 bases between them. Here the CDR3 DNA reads TGTGCCAGCAGTTTCGGTCTAGGCACAGATACGCAGTATTTT. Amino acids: CASSFGLGTDTQYF.

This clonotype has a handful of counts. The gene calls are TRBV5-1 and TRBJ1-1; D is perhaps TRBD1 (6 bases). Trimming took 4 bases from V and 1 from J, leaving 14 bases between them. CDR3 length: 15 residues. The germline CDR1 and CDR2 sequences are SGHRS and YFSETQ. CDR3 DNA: TGCGCCAGCAGCCCCCCCACAGGGCCGAACACTGAAGCTTTCTTT. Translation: CASSPPTGPNTEAFF.

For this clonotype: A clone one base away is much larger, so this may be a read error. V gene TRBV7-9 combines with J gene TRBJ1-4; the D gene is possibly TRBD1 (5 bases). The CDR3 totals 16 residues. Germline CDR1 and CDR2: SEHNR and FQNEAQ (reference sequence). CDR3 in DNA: TGTGCCAGCAGCCCTATTTTACCCGGACACGTTGAAGAACTGTTTTTT. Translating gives CASSPILPGHVEELFF.

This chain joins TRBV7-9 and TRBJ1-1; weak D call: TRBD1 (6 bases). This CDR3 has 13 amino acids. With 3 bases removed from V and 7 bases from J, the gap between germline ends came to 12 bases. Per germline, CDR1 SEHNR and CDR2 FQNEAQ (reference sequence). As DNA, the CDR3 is TGTGCCAGCAGCTTTGACAGGAGGCATGAAGCTTTCTTT. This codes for CASSFDRRHEAFF.

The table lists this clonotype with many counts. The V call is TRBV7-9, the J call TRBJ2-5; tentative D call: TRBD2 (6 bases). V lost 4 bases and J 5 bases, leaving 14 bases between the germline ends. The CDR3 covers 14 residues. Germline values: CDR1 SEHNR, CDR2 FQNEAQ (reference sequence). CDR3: CASSWEIAGETQYF. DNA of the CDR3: TGTGCCAGCAGCTGGGAGATCGCGGGGGAGACCCAGTACTTC.

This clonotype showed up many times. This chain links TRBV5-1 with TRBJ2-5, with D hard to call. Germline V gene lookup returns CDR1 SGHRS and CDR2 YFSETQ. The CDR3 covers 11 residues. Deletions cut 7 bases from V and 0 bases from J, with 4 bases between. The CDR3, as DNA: TGCGCCAGCCGGTACCAAGAGACCCAGTACTTC. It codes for CASRYQETQYF.

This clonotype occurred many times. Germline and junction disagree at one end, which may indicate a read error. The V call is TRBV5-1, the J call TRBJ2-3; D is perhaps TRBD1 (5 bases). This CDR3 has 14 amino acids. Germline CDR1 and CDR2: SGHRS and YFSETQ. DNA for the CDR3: TGTGCCAGCTCACCTGGGGCAAGCACAGATACGCAGTATTTT. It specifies CASSPGASTDTQYF.